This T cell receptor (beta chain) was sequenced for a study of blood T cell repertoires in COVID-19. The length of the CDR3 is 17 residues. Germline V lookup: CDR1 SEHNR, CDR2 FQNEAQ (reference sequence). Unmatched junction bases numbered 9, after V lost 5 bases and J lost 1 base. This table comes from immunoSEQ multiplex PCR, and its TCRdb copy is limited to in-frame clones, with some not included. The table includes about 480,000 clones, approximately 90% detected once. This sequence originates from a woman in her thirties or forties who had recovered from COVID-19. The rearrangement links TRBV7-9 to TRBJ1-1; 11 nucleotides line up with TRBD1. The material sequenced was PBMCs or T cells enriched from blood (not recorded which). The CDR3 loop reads CASSRSGDRGKNTEAFF. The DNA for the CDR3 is TGTGCCAGCAGCAGGTCGGGGGACAGGGGGAAGAACACTGAAGCTTTCTTT.